A selection of T cell receptor beta chains follows, all from one sample in a study of blood T cell repertoires in COVID-19. Repertoires were generated with immunoSEQ multiplex PCR, while TCRdb's copy carries only in-frame clones and drops some. The table lists 110,000 or so clones, roughly 79% of them singletons. Sequencing was performed on peripheral blood. These receptors all come from a woman between 65 and 79 years old with acute or convalescent COVID-19. CDR3s include the opening cysteine and the closing phenylalanine or tryptophan.

v_call	j_call	cdr3_aa
TRBV12-3/TRBV12-4	TRBJ2-5	CASSLEFSETQYF
TRBV3-1/TRBV3-2	TRBJ2-7	CASSQEAAQGPLSYEQYF
TRBV2	TRBJ1-6	CASSEGQGGGSPLHF
TRBV5-1	TRBJ1-2	CASSVKPGQPYGYTF
TRBV30	TRBJ2-3	CAWNPRDRGTDTQYF
TRBV7-9	TRBJ2-2	CASSTGGTGELFF
TRBV7-2	TRBJ1-5	CASSLPGGNQPQHF
TRBV11-2	TRBJ2-3	CASSRLGGDTDTQYF
TRBV5-6	TRBJ1-2	CASSLPQGVEGYTF
TRBV30	TRBJ2-1	CAWSVRGVGNEQFF
TRBV2	TRBJ2-7	CASSEFLSGSRSYEQYF
TRBV27	TRBJ2-3	CASSYPGTLALDTQYF
TRBV30	TRBJ2-7	CAYSNRGSYEQYF
TRBV5-4	TRBJ2-7	CASSRTLGRGSYEQYF
TRBV27	TRBJ1-3	CASSSTGARGNTIYF
TRBV6-2/TRBV6-3	TRBJ1-5	CASSYGLSNQPQHF
TRBV9	TRBJ2-2	CASTGEGDTGELFF
TRBV5-1	TRBJ1-1	CASSLNPAGDTEAFF
TRBV19	TRBJ2-5	CASSVSRSRETQYF
TRBV18	TRBJ1-5	CASSPQGDQPQHF
TRBV30	TRBJ1-4	CAWSSDRGGEKLFF
TRBV6-5	TRBJ2-7	CASRPGTSGFYEQYF
TRBV7-2	TRBJ2-3	CASKLRLDTQYF
TRBV15	TRBJ1-3	CATSRPTGGSGNTIYF
TRBV28	TRBJ1-2	CASFSGKDSFYGYTF
TRBV6-5	TRBJ1-1	CASRRYTENTEAFF
TRBV11-2	TRBJ2-7	CASSPGYEQYF
TRBV6-1	TRBJ1-1	CASSEGRQSAFF
TRBV19	TRBJ2-1	CASRSPRGPFDEQFF
TRBV2	TRBJ2-2	CATERSGTGELFF
TRBV6-1	TRBJ1-2	CASSEFSLVRGPGYTF
TRBV12-5	TRBJ2-5	CASGSGGQALKGHQETQYF
TRBV6-5	TRBJ2-3	CASKGGAVGTDTQYF
TRBV19	TRBJ1-1	CASSIPDRLGAFF
TRBV15	TRBJ1-4	CATGTGGGRFNEKLFF
TRBV7-2	TRBJ1-2	CASSLGGGSYGYTF
TRBV30	TRBJ2-7	CAWSQDRAPGYEQYF
TRBV4-1	TRBJ2-7	CASSQDGREGYEQYF
TRBV20-1	TRBJ2-7	CSASVDKHEQYF
TRBV12-2	TRBJ1-3	CASRLAVSGGNTIYF
TRBV27	TRBJ2-1	CASSPGTSGKNEQFF
TRBV7-2	TRBJ1-4	CASSLQGIMDEKLFF
TRBV9	TRBJ2-7	CASSDGLAFSYEQYF
TRBV19	TRBJ1-5	CASHRSDNQPQHF
TRBV19	TRBJ2-1	CASTLGQGDEQFF
TRBV28	TRBJ1-2	CASSLPRNYGYTF
TRBV27	TRBJ2-2	CASSLSGLAGATGELFF
TRBV7-2	TRBJ2-1	CASSVTLAGGEQFF
TRBV6-2/TRBV6-3	TRBJ1-1	CASSYDSYTEAFF
TRBV5-1	TRBJ1-2	CASSAGQGNYGYTF
TRBV5-1	TRBJ1-1	CASSPWGDTEAFF
TRBV5-6	TRBJ2-3	CASSKYGGETNTQYF
TRBV19	TRBJ2-1	CASSISDYNEQFF